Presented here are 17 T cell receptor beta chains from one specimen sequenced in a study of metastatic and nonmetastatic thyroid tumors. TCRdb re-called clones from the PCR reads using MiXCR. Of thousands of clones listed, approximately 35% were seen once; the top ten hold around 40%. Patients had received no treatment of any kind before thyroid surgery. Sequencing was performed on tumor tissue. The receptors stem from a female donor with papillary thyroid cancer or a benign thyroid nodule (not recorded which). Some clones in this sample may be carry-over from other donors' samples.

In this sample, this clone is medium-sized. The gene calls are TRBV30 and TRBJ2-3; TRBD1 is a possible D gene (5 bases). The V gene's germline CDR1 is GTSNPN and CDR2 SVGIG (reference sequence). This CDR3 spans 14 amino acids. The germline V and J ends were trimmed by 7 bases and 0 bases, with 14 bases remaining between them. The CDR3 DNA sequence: TGTGCCTACAAAACAGGTTCTAGCACAGATACGCAGTATTTT. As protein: CAYKTGSSTDTQYF.

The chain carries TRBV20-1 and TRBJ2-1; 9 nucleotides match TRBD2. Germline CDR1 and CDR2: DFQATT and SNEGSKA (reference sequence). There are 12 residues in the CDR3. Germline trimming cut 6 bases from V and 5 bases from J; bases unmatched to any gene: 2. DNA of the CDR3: TGCAGTGCGGGACTAGCCCACAATGAGCAGTTCTTC. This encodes CSAGLAHNEQFF.

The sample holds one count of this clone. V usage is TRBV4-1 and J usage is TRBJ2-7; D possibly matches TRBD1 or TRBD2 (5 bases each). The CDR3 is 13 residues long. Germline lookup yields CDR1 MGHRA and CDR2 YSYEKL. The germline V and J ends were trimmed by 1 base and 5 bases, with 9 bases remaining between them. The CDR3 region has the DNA TGCGCCAGCAGCCAAGCAAGGGACGACGAGCAGTACTTC. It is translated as CASSQARDDEQYF.

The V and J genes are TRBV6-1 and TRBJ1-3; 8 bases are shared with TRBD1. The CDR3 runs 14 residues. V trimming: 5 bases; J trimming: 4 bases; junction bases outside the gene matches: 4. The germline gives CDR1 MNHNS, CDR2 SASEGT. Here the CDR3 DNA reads TGTGCCAGCAGTAGCAGGGGGCTCGGAAACACCATATATTTT. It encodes CASSSRGLGNTIYF.

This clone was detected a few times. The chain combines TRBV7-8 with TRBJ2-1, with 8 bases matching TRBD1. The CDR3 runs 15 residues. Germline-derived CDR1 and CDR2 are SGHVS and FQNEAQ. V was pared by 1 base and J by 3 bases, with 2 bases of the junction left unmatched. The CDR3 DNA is TGTGCCAGCAGCTTAGGGACAGGGCACTACAATGAGCAGTTCTTC. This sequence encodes CASSLGTGHYNEQFF.

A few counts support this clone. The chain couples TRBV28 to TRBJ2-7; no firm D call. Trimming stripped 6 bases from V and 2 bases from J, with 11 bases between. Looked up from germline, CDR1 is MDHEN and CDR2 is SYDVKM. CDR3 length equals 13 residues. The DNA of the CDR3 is TGTGCCAGCAGCCCGGCAGCAGCCTACGAGCAGTACTTC. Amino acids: CASSPAAAYEQYF.

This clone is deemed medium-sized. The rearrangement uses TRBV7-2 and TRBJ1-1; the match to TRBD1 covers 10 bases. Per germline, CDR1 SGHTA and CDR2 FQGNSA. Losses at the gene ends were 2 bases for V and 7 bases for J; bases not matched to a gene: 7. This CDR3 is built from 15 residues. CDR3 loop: CASSLQIGQGGEAFF. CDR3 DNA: TGTGCCAGCAGCTTACAAATAGGACAGGGGGGTGAAGCTTTCTTT.

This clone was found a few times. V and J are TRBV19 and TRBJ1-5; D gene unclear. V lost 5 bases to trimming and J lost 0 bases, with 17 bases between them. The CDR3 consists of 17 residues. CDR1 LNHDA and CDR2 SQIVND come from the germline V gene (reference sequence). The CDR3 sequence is CASSPAWTSVSNQPQHF. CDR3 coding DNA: TGTGCCAGTAGTCCTGCTTGGACTTCAGTTAGCAATCAGCCCCAGCATTTT.

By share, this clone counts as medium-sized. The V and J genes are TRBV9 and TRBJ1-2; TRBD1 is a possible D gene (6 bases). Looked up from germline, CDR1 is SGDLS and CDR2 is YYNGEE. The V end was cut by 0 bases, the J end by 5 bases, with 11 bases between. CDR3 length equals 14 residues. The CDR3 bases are TGTGCCAGCAGCGTAGATACAGGGCTTTATGGCTACACCTTC. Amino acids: CASSVDTGLYGYTF.

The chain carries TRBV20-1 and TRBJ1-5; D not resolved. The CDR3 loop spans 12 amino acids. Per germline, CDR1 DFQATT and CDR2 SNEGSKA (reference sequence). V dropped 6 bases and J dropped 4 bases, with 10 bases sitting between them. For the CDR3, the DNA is TGCAGTGCCGCTTTGGGGAATCAGCCCCAGCATTTT. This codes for CSAALGNQPQHF.

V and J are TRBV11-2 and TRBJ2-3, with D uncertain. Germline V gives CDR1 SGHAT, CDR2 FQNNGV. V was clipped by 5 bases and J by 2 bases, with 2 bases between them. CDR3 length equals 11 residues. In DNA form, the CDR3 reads TGTGCCAGCAGCCACACAGATACGCAGTATTTT. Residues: CASSHTDTQYF.

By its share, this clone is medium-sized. CDR3 sequence: CASSGAVIGSYNEQFF. The DNA for the CDR3 is TGTGCCAGCAGTGGGGCAGTAATAGGCTCCTACAATGAGCAGTTCTTC. The V gene is TRBV28, the J gene TRBJ2-1; possibly TRBD1 for D (5 bases). The V end was cut by 5 bases, the J end by 0 bases, with 14 bases between. Germline V gene data show CDR1 as MDHEN and CDR2 as SYDVKM. The CDR3 contains 16 residues.

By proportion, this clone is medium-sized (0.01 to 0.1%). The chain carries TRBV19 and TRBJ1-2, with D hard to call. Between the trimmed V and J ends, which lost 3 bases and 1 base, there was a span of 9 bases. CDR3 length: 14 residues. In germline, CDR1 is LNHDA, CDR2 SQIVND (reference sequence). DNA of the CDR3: TGTGCCAGTAGTATTGATGCACGTAACTATGGCTACACCTTC. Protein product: CASSIDARNYGYTF.

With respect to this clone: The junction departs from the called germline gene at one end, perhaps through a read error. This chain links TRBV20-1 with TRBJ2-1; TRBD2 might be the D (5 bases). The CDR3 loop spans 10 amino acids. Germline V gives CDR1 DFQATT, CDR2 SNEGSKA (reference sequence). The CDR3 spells CSTSRNEQFF. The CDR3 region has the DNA TGCAGTACTAGTCGTAATGAGCAGTTCTTC.

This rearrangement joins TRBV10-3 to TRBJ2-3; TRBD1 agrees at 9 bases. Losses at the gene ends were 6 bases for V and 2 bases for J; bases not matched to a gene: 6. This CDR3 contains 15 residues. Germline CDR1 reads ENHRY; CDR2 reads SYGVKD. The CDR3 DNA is TGTGCCATCAGAACCACAGGGGGCAACACAGATACGCAGTATTTT. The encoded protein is CAIRTTGGNTDTQYF.

The CDR3 DNA sequence: TGTGCCAGCAGTTCATTCGAGAACACTGAAGCTTTCTTT. As protein: CASSSFENTEAFF. The V and J genes are TRBV6-5 and TRBJ1-1, with no clear D. V was clipped by 4 bases and J by 1 base, with 7 bases between them. The CDR3 covers 13 residues. The germline CDR1 and CDR2 sequences are MNHEY and SVGAGI.

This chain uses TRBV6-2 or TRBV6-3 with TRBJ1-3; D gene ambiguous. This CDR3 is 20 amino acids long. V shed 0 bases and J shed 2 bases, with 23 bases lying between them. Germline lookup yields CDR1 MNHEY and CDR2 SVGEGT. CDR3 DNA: TGTGCCAGCAGTTACTCGAAAGAGCTCTCTGACATCCGCCCTGGAAACACCATATATTTT. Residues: CASSYSKELSDIRPGNTIYF.